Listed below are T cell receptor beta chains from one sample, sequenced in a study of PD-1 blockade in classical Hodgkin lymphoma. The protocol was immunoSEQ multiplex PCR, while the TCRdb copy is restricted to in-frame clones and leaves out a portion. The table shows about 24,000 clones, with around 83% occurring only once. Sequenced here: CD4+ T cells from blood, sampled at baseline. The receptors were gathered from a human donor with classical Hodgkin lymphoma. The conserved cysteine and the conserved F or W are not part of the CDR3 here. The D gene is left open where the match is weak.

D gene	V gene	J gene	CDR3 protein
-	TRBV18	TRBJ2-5	ASSPLHGEDQETQY
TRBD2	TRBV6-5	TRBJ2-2	ASSSPTSRLTGELF
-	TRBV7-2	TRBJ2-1	ASSLMAGVYNEQF
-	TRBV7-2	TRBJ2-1	ASSLGASTHEQF
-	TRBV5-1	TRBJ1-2	ASSLEDSIYGYT
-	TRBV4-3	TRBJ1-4	ASSHLARSTNEKLF
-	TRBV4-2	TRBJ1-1	ASSLERALNTEAF
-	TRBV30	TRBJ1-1	AWSAGNTEAF
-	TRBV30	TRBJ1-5	AWSGRMSRQPQH
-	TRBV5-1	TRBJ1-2	ASSLVGAGYGYT
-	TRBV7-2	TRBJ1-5	ASSPSGLAQPQH
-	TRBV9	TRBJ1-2	ASSVVGLNYGYT
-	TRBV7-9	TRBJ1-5	ASSLGEGGRQPQH
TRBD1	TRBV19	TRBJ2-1	ASSIMGTGRNEQF
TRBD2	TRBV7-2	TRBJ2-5	ASSRDVGTRGGETQY
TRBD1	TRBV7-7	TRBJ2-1	ASSSTGGAYNEQF
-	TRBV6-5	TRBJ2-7	ASSDHRRAEQY
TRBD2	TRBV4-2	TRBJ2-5	ASSQDPWTSGGETQY
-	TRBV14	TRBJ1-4	ASSQGRRLF
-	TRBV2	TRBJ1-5	ASSGVQGDQPQH
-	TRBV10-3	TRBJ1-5	AISGRDPTLYSNQPQH
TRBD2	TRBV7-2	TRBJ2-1	ASSLDGGVYNEQF
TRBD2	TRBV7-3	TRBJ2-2	ASSLNLAGATNTGELF
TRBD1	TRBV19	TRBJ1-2	ASSKGAGNYGYT
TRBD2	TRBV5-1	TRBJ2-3	ASSLGTTSGGAADTQY
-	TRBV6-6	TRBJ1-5	ASNLGLPSNQPQH
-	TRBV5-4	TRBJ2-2	ASSLDETGASGELF
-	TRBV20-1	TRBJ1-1	SARDAYGAF
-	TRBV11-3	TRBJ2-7	ASSLEAGDPYEQY
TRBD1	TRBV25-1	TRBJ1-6	ASSPRGQGDSPLH